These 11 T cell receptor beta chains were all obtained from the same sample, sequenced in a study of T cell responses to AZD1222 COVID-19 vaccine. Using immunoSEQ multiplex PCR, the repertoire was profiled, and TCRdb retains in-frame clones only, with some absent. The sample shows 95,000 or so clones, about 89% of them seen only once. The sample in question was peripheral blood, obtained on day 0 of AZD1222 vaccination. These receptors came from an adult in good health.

For the CDR3, the DNA is TGTGCCAGTAAGTTACAGGGGGTGAACACTGAAGCTTTCTTT. Translated: CASKLQGVNTEAFF. V usage is TRBV28 and J usage is TRBJ1-1; TRBD1 matches 8 bases. Unmatched junction bases numbered 6, after V lost 9 bases and J lost 0 bases. CDR3 length equals 14 residues. Per germline, CDR1 MDHEN and CDR2 SYDVKM. The whole variable domain, remainder taken from reference TRBV28 and TRBJ1-1, is DVKVTQSSRYLVKRTGEKVFLECVQDMDHENMFWYRQDPGLGLRLIYFSYDVKMKEKGDIPEGYSVSREKKERFSLILESASTNQTSMYLCASKLQGVNTEAFFGQGTRLTVV.

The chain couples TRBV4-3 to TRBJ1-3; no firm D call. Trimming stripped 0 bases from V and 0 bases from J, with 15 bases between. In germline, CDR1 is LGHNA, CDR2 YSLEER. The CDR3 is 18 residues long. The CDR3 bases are TGCGCCAGCAGCCAAGACTTAGGCAGTTCGAGCTCTGGAAACACCATATATTTT. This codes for CASSQDLGSSSSGNTIYF.

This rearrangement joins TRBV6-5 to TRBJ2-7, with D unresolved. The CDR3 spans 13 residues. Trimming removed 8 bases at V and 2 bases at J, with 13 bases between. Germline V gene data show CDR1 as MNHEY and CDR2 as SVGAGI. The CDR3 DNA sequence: TGTGCCAGCTGCCACCTCTTAGCCTACGAGCAGTACTTC. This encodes CASCHLLAYEQYF.

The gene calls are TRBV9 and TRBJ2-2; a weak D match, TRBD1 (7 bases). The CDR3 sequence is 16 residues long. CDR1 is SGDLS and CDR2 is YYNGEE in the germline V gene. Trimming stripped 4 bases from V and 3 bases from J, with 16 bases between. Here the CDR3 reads CASSIKQGGDTGELFF. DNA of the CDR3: TGTGCCAGCAGCATTAAGCAGGGGGGCGACACCGGGGAGCTGTTTTTT.

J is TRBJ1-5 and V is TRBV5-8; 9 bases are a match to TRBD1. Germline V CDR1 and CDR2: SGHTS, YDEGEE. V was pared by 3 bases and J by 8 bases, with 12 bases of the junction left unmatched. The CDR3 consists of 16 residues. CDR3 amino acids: CASSSGTGRVVEPQHF. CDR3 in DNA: TGTGCCAGCAGCTCAGGGACAGGGAGGGTGGTAGAGCCCCAGCATTTT. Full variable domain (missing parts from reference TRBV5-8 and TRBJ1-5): EAGVTQSPTHLIKTRGQQATLRCSPISGHTSVYWYQQALGLGLQFLLWYDEGEERNRGNFPPRFSGRQFPNYSSELNVNALELEDSALYLCASSSGTGRVVEPQHFGDGTRLSIL.

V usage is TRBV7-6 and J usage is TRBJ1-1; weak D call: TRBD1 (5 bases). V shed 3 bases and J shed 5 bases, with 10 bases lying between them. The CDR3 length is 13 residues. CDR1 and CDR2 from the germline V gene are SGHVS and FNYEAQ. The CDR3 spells CASSFGGSTEAFF. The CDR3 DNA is TGTGCCAGCAGCTTCGGGGGGAGTACTGAAGCTTTCTTT.

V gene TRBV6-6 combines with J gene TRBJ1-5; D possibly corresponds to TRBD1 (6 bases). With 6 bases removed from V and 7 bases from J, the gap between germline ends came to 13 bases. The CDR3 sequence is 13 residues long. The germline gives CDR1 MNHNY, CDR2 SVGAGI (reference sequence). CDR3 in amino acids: CASRLGGPQPQHF. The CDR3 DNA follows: TGTGCCAGCAGGCTCGGGGGGCCCCAGCCCCAGCATTTT.

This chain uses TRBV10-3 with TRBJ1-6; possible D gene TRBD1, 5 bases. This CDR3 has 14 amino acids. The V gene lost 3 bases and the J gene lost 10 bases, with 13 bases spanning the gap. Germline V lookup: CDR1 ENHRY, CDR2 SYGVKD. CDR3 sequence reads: CAISDVGRRSPLHF. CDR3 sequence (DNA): TGTGCCATCAGTGACGTGGGGCGACGATCACCCCTCCACTTT.

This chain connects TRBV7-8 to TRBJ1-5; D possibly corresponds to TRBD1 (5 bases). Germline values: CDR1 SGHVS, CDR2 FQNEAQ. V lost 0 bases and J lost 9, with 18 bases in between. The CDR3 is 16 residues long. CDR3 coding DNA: TGTGCCAGCAGCTTAGCAGCCACGGCAGGGAGTCCGCCCCAGCATTTT. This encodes CASSLAATAGSPPQHF.

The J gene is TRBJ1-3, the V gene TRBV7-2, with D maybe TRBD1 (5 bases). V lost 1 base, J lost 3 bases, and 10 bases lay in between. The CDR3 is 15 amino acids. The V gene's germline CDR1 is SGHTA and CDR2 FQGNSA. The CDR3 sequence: CASSLVRAGGNTIYF. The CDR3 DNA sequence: TGTGCCAGCAGCTTAGTCAGGGCGGGTGGAAACACCATATATTTT. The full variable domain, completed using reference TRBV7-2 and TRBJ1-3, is GAGVSQSPSNKVTEKGKDVELRCDPISGHTALYWYRQSLGQGLEFLIYFQGNSAPDKSGLPSDRFSAERTGGSVSTLTIQRTQQEDSAVYLCASSLVRAGGNTIYFGEGSWLTVV.

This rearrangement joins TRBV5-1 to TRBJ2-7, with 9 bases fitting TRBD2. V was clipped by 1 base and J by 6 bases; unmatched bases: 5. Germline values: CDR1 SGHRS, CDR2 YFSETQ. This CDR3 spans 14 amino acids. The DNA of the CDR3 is TGCGCCAGCAGCTTGATAGCGGGGGTTGTCGAGCAGTACTTC. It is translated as CASSLIAGVVEQYF.